These 10 T cell receptor beta chains share one sample of origin, sequenced in a study of glioma-infiltrating T cells after dendritic cell vaccination. Data came from immunoSEQ multiplex PCR; TCRdb stores just in-frame clones and leaves some out. Of approximately 84,000 clones in the sample, approximately 84% were seen once. This material consisted of blood, taken before dendritic cell vaccination. The receptors were sampled from a human donor with glioblastoma.

This chain uses TRBV6-5 with TRBJ1-1; possibly TRBD1 for D (6 bases). The germline V gene has CDR1 MNHEY and CDR2 SVGAGI. This CDR3 has 15 amino acids. V was cut by 5 bases and J by 1 base, with 14 bases left in between. The CDR3, as DNA: TGTGCCAGCAGTAGAGGACAGCATCCGAACACTGAAGCTTTCTTT. Translating it yields CASSRGQHPNTEAFF.

The chain links TRBV7-2 to TRBJ1-5; no definite D call. The germline V gene has CDR1 SGHTA and CDR2 FQGNSA. With 4 bases removed from V and 0 bases from J, the gap between germline ends came to 4 bases. The CDR3 extends over 13 amino acids. Here the CDR3 reads CASSSNSNQPQHF. The CDR3 region has the DNA TGTGCCAGCAGCTCTAATAGCAATCAGCCCCAGCATTTT. The entire variable domain, with the rest obtained from reference TRBV7-2 and TRBJ1-5, is as follows: GAGVSQSPSNKVTEKGKDVELRCDPISGHTALYWYRQSLGQGLEFLIYFQGNSAPDKSGLPSDRFSAERTGGSVSTLTIQRTQQEDSAVYLCASSSNSNQPQHFGDGTRLSIL.

The V gene is TRBV7-9, the J gene TRBJ2-7, with TRBD1 identical over 9 bases. CDR1 is SEHNR and CDR2 is FQNEAQ in the germline V gene (reference sequence). V lost 5 bases, J lost 4 bases, and 6 bases stayed unmatched. The CDR3 runs 14 residues. CDR3 bases: TGTGCCAGCAGCGAGGGACAGGGTGCATACGAGCAGTACTTC. This sequence encodes CASSEGQGAYEQYF.

The genes are TRBV5-1 and TRBJ1-2; 10 bases fit TRBD1. The CDR3 length is 14 residues. Per germline, CDR1 SGHRS and CDR2 YFSETQ. V trimming: 0 bases; J trimming: 8 bases; junction bases outside the gene matches: 4. The CDR3 DNA sequence: TGCGCCAGCAGCTTGGAGACAGGGGGCGGGGGCTACACCTTC. It yields the protein CASSLETGGGGYTF.

J is TRBJ2-4 and V is TRBV5-3; TRBD1 matches at 9 bases. TRBV5-3 is designated an ORF whose function remains uncertain. The CDR3 contains 16 residues. V dropped 4 bases and J dropped 2; count of bases not matched to a gene: 7. The CDR3 is CARSPLGQGSKNIQYF. CDR3 DNA sequence: TGTGCCAGAAGCCCCCTGGGACAGGGTTCCAAAAACATTCAGTACTTC.

This clone has just one count. The chain links TRBV5-4 to TRBJ1-6, with 8 nucleotides matching TRBD1. The germline V gene encodes CDR1 SGHNT and CDR2 YYREEE (reference sequence). Trimming cost V 4 bases and J 7 bases; bases outside gene matches: 4. This CDR3 is built from 14 residues. CDR3 sequence reads: CASSKDRVNSPLHF. As DNA, the CDR3 is TGTGCCAGCAGCAAGGACAGGGTCAATTCACCCCTCCACTTT.

The chain uses TRBV5-1 and TRBJ2-3, with a tentative D call TRBD1 (7 bases). CDR1 is SGHRS, CDR2 YFSETQ, per germline. V lost 5 bases and J lost 2, with 12 bases in between. The CDR3 is 14 amino acids. CDR3 sequence: CASRGRGDTDTQYF. CDR3 DNA sequence: TGCGCCAGCAGGGGCAGGGGGGACACAGATACGCAGTATTTT.

The chain is built from TRBV18 and TRBJ2-3; D may be TRBD2 (5 bases). V lost 3 bases to trimming and J lost 6 bases, with 10 bases between them. The germline V gene has CDR1 KGHSH and CDR2 LQKENI. This CDR3 comprises 13 residues. The CDR3 DNA is TGTGCCAGCTCACCTACTAGTGCGGATACGCAGTATTTT. This gives the protein CASSPTSADTQYF.

The chain carries TRBV27 and TRBJ2-1; 8 bases are a match to TRBD1. The CDR3 totals 14 residues. V was clipped by 0 bases and J by 7 bases; unmatched bases: 2. From germline, CDR1 is MNHEY and CDR2 SMNVEV (reference sequence). CDR3 in amino acids: CASSLSDRDNEQFF. The CDR3 DNA reads as TGTGCCAGCAGTTTATCGGACAGGGATAATGAGCAGTTCTTC.

V and J are TRBV28 and TRBJ2-5; 7 nucleotides match TRBD1. CDR1 and CDR2 from the germline V gene are MDHEN and SYDVKM. V shed 5 bases, J shed 1 base, and the junction held 10 bases outside the gene matches. The CDR3 has 16 residues. CDR3 sequence reads: CASSPRQGVGQETQYF. The CDR3 coding sequence is TGTGCCAGCAGTCCGAGACAGGGTGTGGGCCAAGAGACCCAGTACTTC.